This record covers a single T cell receptor (beta chain). The protocol was immunoSEQ multiplex PCR, while the TCRdb copy is restricted to in-frame clones and leaves out a portion. The sample holds 80,000 to 100,000 clones, more than 70% seen once. This entry comes from a study of blood T cell repertoires in COVID-19. Germline V gene sequence: CDR1 SGHNT, CDR2 YYREEE (reference sequence). V was shortened by 4 bases and J by 4 bases, with 11 bases between the two germline ends. This CDR3 is built from 13 residues. The sample comprised peripheral blood. The TCR was taken from an older woman in a cohort sampled during active or convalescent COVID-19. The chain is built from TRBV5-4 and TRBJ1-2; perhaps TRBD1 as D (6 bases). The CDR3 DNA follows: TGTGCCAGCAGCGCCGGGACAAGCTATGGCTACACCTTC. Translated: CASSAGTSYGYTF.